This T cell receptor beta chain was recovered during a study of blood T cell repertoires in COVID-19. Study as a whole: Samples taken during acute and convalescent COVID-19 were collected in the United States, Italy and Spain. Sources were T cells, B-cell-depleted T cells, or PBMCs; the material itself was cDNA or gDNA.

In the study's own analysis: Reference gene primer amplification gave estimated nucleated cell counts. Here immunoSEQ multiplex PCR was the method, and the copy in TCRdb shows in-frame clones only, minus some. V and J calls and clone size come straight from that table; D and trimming were deduced from the DNA. The sample lists under 130,000 clones; about 89% were seen once. Between the trimmed V and J ends, which lost 1 base and 5 bases, there was a span of 8 bases. Germline V gene sequence: CDR1 LNHDA, CDR2 SQIVND (reference sequence). This CDR3 comprises 13 residues. Sequencing used peripheral blood. V is TRBV19 and J is TRBJ1-1; tentatively, D is TRBD1 (5 bases). The TCR sequence derives from a woman aged 55 to 70 with acute or convalescent COVID-19. The CDR3 DNA reads TGTGCCAGTAGTATAGGGAGGGGAACTGAAGCTTTCTTT. This codes for CASSIGRGTEAFF.